This note documents a single T cell receptor (beta chain) sequence. Its cognate antigen is unknown. Produced via immunoSEQ multiplex PCR; TCRdb's table is partial and in-frame only. The table records about 2.3 million clones, roughly 92% of them present only once. This sample stems from a study of shared clonotypes between healthy human individuals. Study results and limitations: For naive CD4 cells, around 5% of clonotypes were shared across a handful of donors. Estimated clonotype richness was generally higher in naive than memory subsets. Generation probabilities of non-shared clonotypes were lower (relative to those shared by all four donors).

Per germline, CDR1 WSHSY and CDR2 SAAADI. With 4 bases removed from V and 0 bases from J, the gap between germline ends came to 13 bases. The CDR3 runs 15 residues. The chain employs TRBV10-2 and TRBJ2-7; possible D gene TRBD1, 5 bases. The TCR sequence derives from a man aged 18 to 35 in good health. Some clones in this sample may be carry-over from other donors' samples. Sequencing used naive CD4+ T cells from PBMCs. As for subset: CD45RA+ positively selected. For the CDR3, the DNA is TGCGCCAGCAGTGCGCAGGGCCTCCTCTCCTACGAGCAGTACTTC. This encodes CASSAQGLLSYEQYF.